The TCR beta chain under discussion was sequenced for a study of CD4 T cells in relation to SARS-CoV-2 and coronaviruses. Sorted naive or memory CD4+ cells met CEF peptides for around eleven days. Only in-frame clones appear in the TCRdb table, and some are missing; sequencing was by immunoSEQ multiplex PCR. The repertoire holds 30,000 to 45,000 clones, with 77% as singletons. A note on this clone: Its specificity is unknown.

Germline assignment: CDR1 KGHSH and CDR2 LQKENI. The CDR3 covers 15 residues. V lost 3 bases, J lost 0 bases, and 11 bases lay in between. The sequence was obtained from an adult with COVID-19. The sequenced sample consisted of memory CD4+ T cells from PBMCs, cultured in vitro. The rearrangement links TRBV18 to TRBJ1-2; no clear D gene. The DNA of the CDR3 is TGTGCCAGCTCACCTGACGCCGGAGCTAACTATGGCTACACCTTC. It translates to CASSPDAGANYGYTF. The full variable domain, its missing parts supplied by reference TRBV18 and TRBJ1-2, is NAGVMQNPRHLVRRRGQEARLRCSPMKGHSHVYWYRQLPEEGLKFMVYLQKENIIDESGMPKERFSAEFPKEGPSILRIQQVVRGDSAAYFCASSPDAGANYGYTFGSGTRLTVV.